This entry is about one T cell receptor (beta chain). This clone has only a few counts. The antigen it binds to is not known. It has no much larger one-base neighbor in the sample; base qualities were not kept. Measured from the cysteine to the phenylalanine, the CDR3 is 13 residues long. The entry retains the CDR3 DNA only, 39 bases that are in frame from base 1. Between the V and J ends, shortened by 2 bases and 5 bases respectively, the junction contains 6 bases. CDR1 MGHDK and CDR2 SYGVNS were looked up in the germline V gene. This entry belongs to a study of cytomegalovirus exposure and HLA in healthy donors (dated by TCRdb to the late 2010s). Describing the broader study: An earlier analysis of roughly 500 of the donors reported 250 to 350 Gb of sequence data and around 120 million unique TCR beta sequences from roughly 200 million T cells. HLA typing included class I and class II loci at four-digit resolution. Of the roughly 400 genotyped donors, approximately 83% fell in the genetic ancestry cluster associated with self-reported Caucasian donors. Along with the approximately 620-subject first cohort, a separate validation cohort of some 130 different subjects was used. Rather than using new phenotypic data, the later analysis identified candidate immune exposures from TCR beta sequences and from how often those sequences occurred across donors. The study aimed to test whether signatures of past pathogen exposure could be identified by cataloging public T cell receptors. Donor age, sex, ethnicity and CMV serostatus were collected together with the repertoire data. To predict cytomegalovirus infection status, the study brought together high-throughput TCR immunosequencing, statistical association of individual TCRs with disease status, and machine learning. A later analysis re-examined previously published TCR beta repertoires from hundreds of donors and added high-resolution HLA genotyping to investigate patterns of TCR occurrence. A later genetic analysis took genome-wide SNP genotypes for about 60% of the roughly 670 donors and used that subset as a discovery cohort. The study used immunosequencing to profile the T cell repertoires of approximately 690 subjects and linked those repertoires to cytomegalovirus serostatus. Because of strong linkage in the cohort, 4 to 6 DR-DQ haplotypes were treated as single units for association and clustering. On average, roughly 240,000 unique TCR beta nucleotide sequences were sequenced per donor among several hundred genotyped donors of the cohort, with roughly 18% of those sequences being non-productive. Typing coverage varied by locus: roughly 620-640 donors for A, B, C, DRB1 and DQB1; approximately 500 for DQA1; about 570 for DPA1; roughly 470 for DPB1. Every discovery cohort repertoire had been produced on one sequencing platform. Approximately 310 gigabases of sequencing data and approximately 93 million unique TCR sequences were included in an early release covering several hundred HLA-typed donors. An earlier analysis of about 620 of the donors applied high-throughput TCR beta sequencing to assess whether each TCR beta V gene segment acted as functional or pseudogenic. Overall study outcomes, separate from this receptor: An association between a missense DCLRE1C variant and V-gene and J-gene trimming of TCR beta chains was found in a later genetic analysis and replicated in an independent cohort. In a later analysis, HLA-associated TCR beta chains were found to be more clonally expanded and to have lower generation probabilities than equally common non-associated chains. Broadly in line with IMGT annotations, most TCR beta V segments showed up in productive rearrangements about 90% or about 30% of the time in an earlier analysis of some 590 of the donors. The authors suggested that the approach could potentially be extended to other disease states and immunological phenotypes. The sequencing pipeline was judged likely to have produced a cluster of highly shared sequence variants as a technical artifact. Linkage disequilibrium might explain the correlated functional status among segregating V segments, but an unknown experimental factor could not be ruled out. A further reported finding was that TCR beta sequences accurately predicted the HLA-A and HLA-B alleles for most subjects in the first cohort. Because counts were too low, about 18 rarely observed V segments, including chromosome 9 orphons, were left out of the earlier analysis of approximately 500 of the donors. The only immune exposure information available for the cohort was CMV serostatus. Strong co-occurrence of HLA alleles, especially DR and DQ, made assigning TCR associations to individual alleles difficult. Across donors, most TCR sequences were observed very rarely, whereas some public TCRs were present in many individuals. In a later genetic analysis, fewer N-insertions in productive TCRs were reported among donors in an Asian-associated ancestry cluster than the approximately 630-donor mean. Several of the top co-occurrence clusters appeared to be linked to parvovirus B19, influenza, CMV and Epstein-Barr virus, according to a later analysis. In a later analysis, TCR association rates were found to vary across HLA loci, with the most associated TCRs seen for DRB1 alleles and the fewest for HLA-C alleles. Specific HLA alleles were associated with 15,000 to 20,000 TCR beta sequences at a false discovery rate of 0.05 in a later analysis. The 87-base-pair reads could not distinguish some IMGT-functional V segments, including TRBV6-2 and TRBV6-3, so those segments were excluded. The classifier was reported to diagnose cytomegalovirus status with high specificity and sensitivity in both the original and validation cohorts. Presence/absence analyses assumed roughly uniform sequencing depth across donors, an assumption that may not hold. The study gave a list of 150 to 200 TCR beta chains associated with cytomegalovirus. A later analysis found that most CMV-associated TCR beta chains appeared HLA-restricted, with HLA associations seemingly driven largely by CMV exposure. HLA typing was unavailable for some donors at each locus, so association tests used only the typed subset. In this cohort, only TCR beta chains were sequenced, and detectable features were limited by the absence of alpha or paired-chain data. In vitro tests confirmed that three of the cytomegalovirus-associated TCR beta chains recognize cytomegalovirus antigens.

The library relied on the immunoSEQ multiplex PCR assay. A mixture of 60 forward primers for TCR Vbeta segments and 13 reverse primers for TCR Jbeta segments was used in the multiplex PCR. The CDR3 region of rearranged TCR beta genes was amplified from genomic DNA with a multiplex PCR assay. The Illumina HiSeq System was used to sequence the amplified TCR beta libraries as 87-base-pair reads. Regarding the original processing steps: In a later analysis, tens of millions of unique TCR beta chains were counted across the roughly 610 repertoires, and around 10 million of these chains were shared by at least two donors. Raw reads were error-corrected and collapsed into unique sequences with a nearest-neighbor algorithm that merged closely related sequences to remove PCR and sequencing errors. Alignment of CDR3 sequences to IMGT reference sequences was used to assign V, D and J gene segments. For a sequence to be retained, a match of at least six nucleotides to both a V gene segment and a J gene segment was required. Rearrangements were classified as productive when the CDR3 lacked stop codons and remained in frame with V and J, and all other rearrangements were classified as non-productive. Following IMGT convention, CDR3 was defined as the stretch from the second conserved V-encoded cysteine to the conserved J-encoded phenylalanine. In an earlier analysis of around 570 of the donors, sequences lacking an unambiguous match to a single V gene segment were excluded. In an earlier analysis of 587 of the donors, a V segment was called functional when productive rearrangements were above 56.7%, and segregating when the standard deviation between donors exceeded 5%. A statistical classification framework was built for diagnosing cytomegalovirus status from the catalog of TCR beta chain sequences. A later analysis assigned V and J genes by comparing TCR nucleotide sequences with IMGT/GENE-DB human TR gene sequences. In a later analysis, CDR3 sequences and most-parsimonious VDJ recombination scenarios were assigned using the TCRdist pipeline. In a later analysis, each TCR beta chain was defined by its CDR3 amino acid sequence together with its V-gene family, and reads lacking a unique V-gene family were excluded. In a later analysis, fewer than 650 highly shared, low-generation-probability nucleotide sequences were removed to address suspected cross-contamination and a sequencing artifact. In a later analysis, a clonal expansion index was calculated for each public chain from normalized within-repertoire ranks of inferred template counts. In a later analysis, generation probabilities were computed with a VDJ recombination model fitted to out-of-frame rearrangements, and the resulting probabilities were checked against IGoR. In a later analysis, hypergeometric tests were used to score TCR-TCR, TCR-HLA and TCR-CMV co-occurrence, with a repertoire-size bias correction applied to TCR pairs. False discovery rates were estimated in a later analysis by permuting HLA or CMV assignments 20 times. In a later analysis, co-occurring TCRs were grouped using DBSCAN, with TCRdist sequence similarity added in when clustering inside HLA-allele-positive subsets. Repertoires with fewer than 30,000 or more than 120,000 public chains were left out of co-occurrence clustering, as were five repertoires with anomalous nucleotide sharing. In TCRdb, the immuneACCESS table is reduced to in-frame sequences with V and J assigned. These tables do not hold every clone; where another copy was compared, an unresolved V gene accounts for under half, and the others remain unexplained. V and J calls and clone size are as listed in that table; D and trimming were resolved from the DNA. This sample has 50,000 to 65,000 clones in its table, and about 75% of those were observed once. Together, the top ten hold around 21% of the sample.

The cohort consisted of approximately 670 healthy bone marrow donors. Cohort members were all nominally healthy when sampled, although unrecorded immune exposures were likely present. The donor was CMV seropositive and was included in the group of 300 or so seropositive cohort members. Each donor provided a peripheral blood sample, and peripheral blood mononuclear cells were used for TCR beta sequencing. The Qiagen DNeasy Blood Extraction Kit was used to extract genomic DNA from the blood cell samples. The origin of this receptor is a woman aged 40 to 50 in good health and CMV-seropositive. The sequencing sample was made of PBMCs. The chain uses TRBV25-1 and TRBJ2-2, with TRBD1 perhaps the D gene, on 6 matching bases. The CDR3 region has the sequence CASSETGTGELFF. The bases read TGTGCCAGCAGTGAAACAGGGACCGGGGAGCTGTTTTTT.